The 17 T cell receptor beta chains presented below share a single source sample, sequenced in a study of regulatory T cells in long-lasting Graves disease. As to time point: newly diagnosed GD, antithyroid drugs for less than 3 months. Scientists built the TCR library using RNA that was extracted from PBMCs. HTBI primers from iRepertoire and Arm-PCR of CDR3 regions yielded the TCR beta libraries. One entry per CDR3 protein results from TCRdb running MiXCR on the multiplex PCR reads. Here the sample spans more than 300,000 distinct CDR3 sequences, 15% to 20% being singletons. This sample also belongs to another study, concerning T cells in Graves' hyperthyroidism and ophthalmopathy.

Here the sequenced sample was peripheral blood mononuclear cells (PBMCs), taken at new diagnosis, from a patient treated with antithyroid drugs. The receptors here all came from a woman between 18 and 29 years old with Graves disease.

This clonotype came up many times. The chain is built from TRBV18 and TRBJ2-2; TRBD2 matches at 7 bases. V gave up 0 bases and J gave up 1 base; unmatched junction bases: 2. The CDR3 has 16 amino acids. Looked up from germline, CDR1 is KGHSH and CDR2 is LQKENI. The CDR3 protein is CASSPPAGVNTGELFF. CDR3 DNA: TGTGCCAGCTCACCACCTGCGGGAGTGAACACCGGGGAGCTGTTTTTT.

Remarks on this clonotype: A read error may be the cause here, since a much bigger clone is one base away. The chain uses TRBV2 and TRBJ2-2, with D uncertain. Germline lookup yields CDR1 SNHLY and CDR2 FYNNEI. V gave up 6 bases and J gave up 3 bases, with 14 bases separating them. This CDR3 has 15 residues. The CDR3 loop reads CASRAGPHYTGELFF. CDR3 DNA: TGTGCCAGCAGGGCCGGACCTCACTACACCGGGGAGCTGTTTTTT.

This clonotype was observed many times. The junction shows a germline mismatch at one end, possibly a read error. The chain couples TRBV5-1 to TRBJ2-4; perhaps TRBD1 as D (6 bases). This CDR3 has 13 residues. Germline CDR1 is SGHRS and CDR2 is YFSETQ. For the CDR3, the DNA is TGCGCCAGCAGCTTGGCGTCAGGGGAAGGAACGGACTTC. It is translated as CASSLASGEGTDF.

This clonotype was observed a few times. A much larger clone differs from this one at a single base, so this may be a read error. In nucleotides, the CDR3 is TGTGCCAGCAGCTTAGAGGGTAGGACGGGTGGTGAGCAGTTCTTC. This codes for CASSLEGRTGGEQFF. J is TRBJ2-5 and V is TRBV11-2; D ambiguous. Near its end, the DNA agrees better with TRBJ2-1, so the J call may be wrong. The CDR3 runs to 15 residues. The germline V gene has CDR1 SGHAT and CDR2 FQNNGV.

This clonotype was seen many times. J is TRBJ2-1 and V is TRBV28; 11 nucleotides line up with TRBD2. Germline V lookup: CDR1 MDHEN, CDR2 SYDVKM. V shed 8 bases and J 4 bases; nucleotides not matched to a gene: 4. The CDR3 runs to 14 residues. The CDR3 nucleotides read TGTGCCAGCGGGGGACTAGCGGCATACAATGAGCAGTTCTTC. Its translation: CASGGLAAYNEQFF.

This clonotype has ten or more counts. The CDR3 sequence: CASSPSDRLNYEQYF. The CDR3, as DNA: TGTGCCAGCAGCCCATCCGACAGGTTAAACTACGAGCAGTACTTC. The V call is TRBV28, the J call TRBJ2-7, with D perhaps TRBD1 (6 bases). Germline assignment: CDR1 MDHEN and CDR2 SYDVKM. With 6 bases removed from V and 3 bases from J, the gap between germline ends came to 18 bases. CDR3 length: 15 amino acids.

The table lists this clonotype with a few counts. The junction and the germline gene differ at one end; a read error may be behind it. The CDR3 DNA reads as TGTGCTAGCAGCCGTGGGACTCAGGGAGGGATTGTTGAGCAGTTCTTC. It specifies CASSRGTQGGIVEQFF. This chain links TRBV7-7 with TRBJ2-1, with 7 bases matching TRBD2. The CDR3 is made up of 16 amino acids. Germline V gene sequence: CDR1 SSHAT, CDR2 FNYEAQ (reference sequence).

The J gene is TRBJ2-1, the V gene TRBV5-4; maybe TRBD2 (5 bases). Germline CDR1 and CDR2: SGHNT and YYREEE (reference sequence). The CDR3 sequence is 14 residues long. Trimming cost V 4 bases and J 9 bases, with 17 bases left between them. CDR3 sequence (DNA): TGTGCCAGCAGCATGAGGGTGAATCAGTTTGAGCAGTTCTTC. Its protein is CASSMRVNQFEQFF. Full variable domain (missing parts from reference TRBV5-4 and TRBJ2-1): ETGVTQSPTHLIKTRGQQVTLRCSSQSGHNTVSWYQQALGQGPQFIFQYYREEENGRGNFPPRFSGLQFPNYSSELNVNALELDDSALYLCASSMRVNQFEQFFGPGTRLTVL.

This clonotype has ten or more counts. The chain has TRBV20-1 and TRBJ1-5; 8 bases line up with TRBD1. The CDR3 has 12 amino acids. Germline trimming cut 7 bases from V and 5 bases from J; bases unmatched to any gene: 4. Germline assignment: CDR1 DFQATT and CDR2 SNEGSKA (reference sequence). The CDR3 loop reads CSVLQGDQPQHF. In DNA form, the CDR3 reads TGCAGTGTCCTACAGGGGGATCAGCCCCAGCATTTT.

This clonotype showed up many times. The chain couples TRBV5-6 to TRBJ1-2; D call uncertain. The V end was cut by 1 base, the J end by 4 bases, with 8 bases between. The CDR3 consists of 13 residues. Germline-derived CDR1 and CDR2 are SGHDT and YYEEEE. CDR3 sequence (DNA): TGTGCCAGCAGCTTGAGGTGGGGCTATGGCTACACCTTC. It codes for CASSLRWGYGYTF.

This clonotype was seen repeatedly, ten times or more. This chain connects TRBV3-1 to TRBJ1-1; the D is unclear. This CDR3 is built from 15 residues. The germline gives CDR1 LGHDT, CDR2 YNNKEL (reference sequence). Trimming removed 4 bases at V and 5 bases at J, with 17 bases between. CDR3 residues: CASSPSGGLGTEAFF. CDR3 bases: TGTGCCAGCAGCCCCTCGGGAGGGTTGGGTACTGAAGCTTTCTTT.

The chain carries TRBV4-1 and TRBJ1-5, with D uncertain. CDR1 MGHRA and CDR2 YSYEKL come from the germline V gene. V was pared by 1 base and J by 4 bases, with 5 bases between. The CDR3 has 13 amino acids. The CDR3 bases are TGCGCCAGCAGCCAAGCGTTGAATCAGCCCCAGCATTTT. Translating gives CASSQALNQPQHF.

The sample holds a few counts of this clonotype. This chain connects TRBV19 to TRBJ1-1, with unresolved D. This CDR3 is built from 15 residues. V lost 3 bases and J 6 bases, leaving 17 bases between the germline ends. Germline V CDR1 and CDR2: LNHDA, SQIVND (reference sequence). The CDR3 coding sequence is TGTGCCAGTAGTATCGGACGCCGCCTGGCCGCTGAAGCTTTCTTT. It encodes CASSIGRRLAAEAFF.

This clonotype was found many times. This rearrangement joins TRBV9 to TRBJ2-7; D is perhaps TRBD1 or TRBD2 (5 bases each). V shed 4 bases and J shed 9 bases, with 17 bases lying between them. CDR3 length: 13 residues. CDR1 and CDR2 from the germline V gene are SGDLS and YYNGEE. This chain's CDR3 is CASSFTGRLVQYF. Here the CDR3 DNA reads TGTGCCAGCAGCTTCACGGGGCGTTTGGTGCAGTACTTC.

Many counts were recorded for this clonotype. The chain couples TRBV12-3 or TRBV12-4 to TRBJ1-5, with no clear D. Between the trimmed V and J ends, which lost 7 bases and 6 bases, there was a span of 19 bases. This CDR3 region has 15 residues. In nucleotides, the CDR3 is TGTGCCAGCAAATTGGCCGTTTCAGAAGGTCAGCCCCAGCATTTT. Translating it yields CASKLAVSEGQPQHF.

This CDR3 is CASSRGVNEKLFF. The CDR3 DNA sequence: TGTGCCAGCAGCCGGGGGGTCAATGAAAAACTGTTTTTT. This chain links TRBV7-2 with TRBJ1-4; tentative D call: TRBD1 (5 bases). V gave up 5 bases and J gave up 5 bases, with 9 bases separating them. Germline values: CDR1 SGHTA, CDR2 FQGNSA. This CDR3 spans 13 amino acids.

Points on this clonotype: A much bigger clone sits one base away, suggesting this may be a read error. The V and J genes are TRBV9 and TRBJ2-7, with TRBD1 matching over 7 bases. This CDR3 has 14 residues. Germline lookup yields CDR1 SGDLS and CDR2 YYNGEE. CDR3 region: CASSSRQGPYGQYF. In DNA form, the CDR3 reads TGTGCCAGCAGCTCCAGACAGGGTCCCTACGGGCAGTACTTC.